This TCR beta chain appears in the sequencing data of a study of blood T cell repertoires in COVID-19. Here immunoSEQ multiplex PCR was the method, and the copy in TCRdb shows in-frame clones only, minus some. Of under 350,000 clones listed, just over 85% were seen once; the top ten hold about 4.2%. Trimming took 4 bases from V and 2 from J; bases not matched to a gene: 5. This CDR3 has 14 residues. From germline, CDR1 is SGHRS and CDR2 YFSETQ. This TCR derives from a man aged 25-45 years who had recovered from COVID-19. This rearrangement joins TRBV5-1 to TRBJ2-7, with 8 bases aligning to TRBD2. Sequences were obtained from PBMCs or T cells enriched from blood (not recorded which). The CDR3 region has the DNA TGCGCCAGCAGCGGGCTAGCGGGTACCTACGAGCAGTACTTC. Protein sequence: CASSGLAGTYEQYF.